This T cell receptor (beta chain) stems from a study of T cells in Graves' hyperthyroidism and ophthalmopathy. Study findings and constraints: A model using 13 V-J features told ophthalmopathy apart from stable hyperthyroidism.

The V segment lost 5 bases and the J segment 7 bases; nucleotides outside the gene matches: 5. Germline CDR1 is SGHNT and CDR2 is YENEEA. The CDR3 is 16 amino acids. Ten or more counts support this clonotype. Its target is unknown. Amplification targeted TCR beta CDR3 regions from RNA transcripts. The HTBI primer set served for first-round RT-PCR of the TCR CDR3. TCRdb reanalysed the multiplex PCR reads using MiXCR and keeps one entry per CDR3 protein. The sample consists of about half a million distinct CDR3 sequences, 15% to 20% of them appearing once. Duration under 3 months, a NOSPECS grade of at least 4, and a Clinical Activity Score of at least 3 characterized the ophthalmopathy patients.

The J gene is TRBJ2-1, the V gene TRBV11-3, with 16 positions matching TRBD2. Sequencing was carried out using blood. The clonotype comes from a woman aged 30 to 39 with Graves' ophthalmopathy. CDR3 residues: CASSQGTSGRGNEQFF. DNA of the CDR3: TGTGCCAGCAGCCAGGGGACTAGCGGGAGGGGGAATGAGCAGTTCTTC.